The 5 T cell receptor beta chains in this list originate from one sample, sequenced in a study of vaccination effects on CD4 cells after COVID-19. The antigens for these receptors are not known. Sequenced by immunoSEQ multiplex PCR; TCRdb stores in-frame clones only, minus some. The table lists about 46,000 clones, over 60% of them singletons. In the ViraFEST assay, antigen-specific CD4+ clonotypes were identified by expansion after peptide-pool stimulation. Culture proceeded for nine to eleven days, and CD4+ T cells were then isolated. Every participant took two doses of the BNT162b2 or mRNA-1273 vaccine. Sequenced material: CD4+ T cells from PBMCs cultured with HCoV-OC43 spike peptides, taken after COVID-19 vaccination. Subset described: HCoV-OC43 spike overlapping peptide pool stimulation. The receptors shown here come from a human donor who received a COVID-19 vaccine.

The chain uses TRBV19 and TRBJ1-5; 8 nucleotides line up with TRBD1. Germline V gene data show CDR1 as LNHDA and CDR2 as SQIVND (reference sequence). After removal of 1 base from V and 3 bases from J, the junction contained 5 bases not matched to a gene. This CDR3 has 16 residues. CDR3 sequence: CASSIGDRGSNQPQHF. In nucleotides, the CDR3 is TGTGCCAGTAGTATAGGAGACAGGGGTTCCAATCAGCCCCAGCATTTT.

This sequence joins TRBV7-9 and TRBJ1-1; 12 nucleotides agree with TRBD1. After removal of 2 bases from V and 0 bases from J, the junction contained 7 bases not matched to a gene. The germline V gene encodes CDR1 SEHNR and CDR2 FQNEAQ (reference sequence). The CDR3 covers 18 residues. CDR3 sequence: CASSLSGTGGKMNTEAFF. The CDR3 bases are TGTGCCAGCAGCTTATCCGGGACAGGGGGCAAAATGAACACTGAAGCTTTCTTT.

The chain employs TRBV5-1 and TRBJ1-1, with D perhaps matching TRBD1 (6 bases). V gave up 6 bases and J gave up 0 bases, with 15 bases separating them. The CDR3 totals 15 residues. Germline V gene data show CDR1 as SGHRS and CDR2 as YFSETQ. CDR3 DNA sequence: TGCGCCAGCAACTCGGGGGGGGCGATGAACACTGAAGCTTTCTTT. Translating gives CASNSGGAMNTEAFF.

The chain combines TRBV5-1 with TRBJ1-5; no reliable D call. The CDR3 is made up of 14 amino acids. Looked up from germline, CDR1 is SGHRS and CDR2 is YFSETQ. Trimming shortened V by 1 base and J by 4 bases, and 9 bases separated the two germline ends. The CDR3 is CASSLTPHNQPQHF. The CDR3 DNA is TGCGCCAGCAGCTTGACACCGCATAATCAGCCCCAGCATTTT. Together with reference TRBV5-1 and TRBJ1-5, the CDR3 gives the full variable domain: KAGVTQTPRYLIKTRGQQVTLSCSPISGHRSVSWYQQTPGQGLQFLFEYFSETQRNKGNFPGRFSGRQFSNSRSEMNVSTLELGDSALYLCASSLTPHNQPQHFGDGTRLSIL.

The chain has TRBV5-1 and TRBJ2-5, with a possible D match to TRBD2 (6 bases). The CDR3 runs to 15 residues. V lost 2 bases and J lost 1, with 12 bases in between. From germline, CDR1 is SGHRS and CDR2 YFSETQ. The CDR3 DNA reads TGCGCCAGCAGCTTTTACGGCGGGGTCCAAGAGACCCAGTACTTC. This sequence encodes CASSFYGGVQETQYF.